The T cell receptor beta chain described here comes from a study of blood T cell repertoires in COVID-19. The overall study: The United States, Italy and Spain supplied acute and convalescent COVID-19 samples. Nucleic acid was either cDNA or gDNA, and it came from T cells, B-cell-depleted T cells, or PBMCs.

This CDR3 has 16 residues. V was clipped by 2 bases and J by 0 bases, with 11 bases between them. Germline V gives CDR1 SGDLS, CDR2 YYNGEE. As processed by the authors: Estimation of nucleated cell counts relied on the amplification of reference gene primers. The assay was immunoSEQ multiplex PCR, and TCRdb's table has in-frame clones only and misses some. V and J calls and clone size come straight from that table; D and trimming were deduced from the DNA. Seen here are about 140,000 clones, 65% to 90% observed once, and the top ten hold about 7.5%. The gene calls are TRBV9 and TRBJ1-4; weak D call: TRBD1 (5 bases). The material sequenced was peripheral blood. The source of this sequence is a human donor in a cohort sampled during active COVID-19. CDR3 protein: CASSVGTAATNEKLFF. Written as DNA, the CDR3 is TGTGCCAGCAGCGTGGGGACTGCCGCAACTAATGAAAAACTGTTTTTT.